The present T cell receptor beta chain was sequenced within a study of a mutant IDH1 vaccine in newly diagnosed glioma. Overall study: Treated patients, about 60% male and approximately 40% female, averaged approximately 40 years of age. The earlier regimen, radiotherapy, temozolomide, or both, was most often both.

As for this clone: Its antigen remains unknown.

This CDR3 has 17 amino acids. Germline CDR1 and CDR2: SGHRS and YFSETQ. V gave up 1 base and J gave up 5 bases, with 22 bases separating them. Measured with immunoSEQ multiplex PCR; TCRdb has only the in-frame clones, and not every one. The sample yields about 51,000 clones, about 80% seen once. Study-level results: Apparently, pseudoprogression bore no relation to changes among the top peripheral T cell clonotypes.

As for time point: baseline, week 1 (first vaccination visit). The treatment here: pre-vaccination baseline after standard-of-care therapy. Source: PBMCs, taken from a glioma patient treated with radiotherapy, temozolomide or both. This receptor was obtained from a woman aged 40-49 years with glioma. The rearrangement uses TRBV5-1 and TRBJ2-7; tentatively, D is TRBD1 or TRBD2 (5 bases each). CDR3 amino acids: CASSLPAGTAEPHEQYF. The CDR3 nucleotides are TGCGCCAGCAGCTTGCCAGCTGGGACCGCAGAACCCCACGAGCAGTACTTC.